The 3 T cell receptor beta chains below come from one sample, sequenced in a study of PD-L1 blockade in urothelial cancer. The time point: peripheral blood 6 weeks after treatment start. Data came from immunoSEQ multiplex PCR; TCRdb stores just in-frame clones and leaves some out. The sample records 100,000 to 150,000 clones, more than 70% being singletons. The material was PBMCs, obtained around atezolizumab (anti-PD-L1) treatment. The receptors were sampled from a man in his fifties with urothelial cancer.

V is TRBV19 and J is TRBJ2-6, with D possibly matching TRBD2 (5 bases). The CDR3 consists of 18 residues. With 6 bases removed from V and 0 bases from J, the gap between germline ends came to 18 bases. The germline V gene has CDR1 LNHDA and CDR2 SQIVND (reference sequence). DNA for the CDR3: TGTGCCAGTAGCCCGTTTCGGGGAGTTATCTCTGGGGCCAACGTCCTGACTTTC. As protein: CASSPFRGVISGANVLTF.

The J gene is TRBJ2-2, the V gene TRBV5-1; a possible D gene is TRBD1 (6 bases). The CDR3 totals 18 residues. The germline V gene encodes CDR1 SGHRS and CDR2 YFSETQ. With 4 bases removed from V and 7 bases from J, the gap between germline ends came to 26 bases. CDR3 residues: CASSPDDDRGIGIGELFF. The CDR3 DNA sequence: TGCGCCAGCAGCCCGGATGACGATAGGGGGATAGGTATCGGGGAGCTGTTTTTT. Drawing the rest from reference TRBV5-1 and TRBJ2-2, the complete variable domain is KAGVTQTPRYLIKTRGQQVTLSCSPISGHRSVSWYQQTPGQGLQFLFEYFSETQRNKGNFPGRFSGRQFSNSRSEMNVSTLELGDSALYLCASSPDDDRGIGIGELFFGEGSRLTVL.

This chain connects TRBV19 to TRBJ2-3, with D maybe TRBD1 (6 bases). The germline V gene encodes CDR1 LNHDA and CDR2 SQIVND (reference sequence). The CDR3 extends over 17 amino acids. V was trimmed by 7 bases and J by 1 base, leaving 21 bases between them. CDR3 loop: CASTPRARNRGTDTQYF. The CDR3 coding sequence is TGTGCCAGTACTCCAAGAGCCCGGAACAGGGGCACAGATACGCAGTATTTT.